This T cell receptor beta chain was obtained from a study of T-cell reconstitution after alpha-beta-depleted transplantation in children. The table lists this clonotype with a few counts. With V trimmed by 4 bases and J by 3 bases, 15 bases remained unmatched. The CDR3 is 19 amino acids. It was with unique molecular identifiers that the TCRbeta library was prepared. Each CDR3 protein is one row after TCRdb ran MiXCR on the PCR reads. Among about 460,000 distinct CDR3 sequences listed, about an eighth were seen once. The origin of this receptor is a human donor who donated a stem cell graft to a child with combined immunodeficiency. The chain has TRBV12-3 or TRBV12-4 and TRBJ2-3, with 11 bases fitting TRBD2. Sequenced here: PBMCs from the stem cell graft donor, sampled from the stem cell graft. The CDR3 reads CASSSPPSGGRERTDTQYF. CDR3 coding DNA: TGTGCCAGCAGTTCTCCCCCTAGCGGGGGGAGGGAGAGAACAGATACGCAGTATTTT.